This T cell receptor beta chain emerged from a study of T cell responses to AZD1222 COVID-19 vaccine. Regarding this clone: What it binds is unknown.

V lost 6 bases, J lost 3 bases, and 9 bases stayed unmatched. CDR1 MDHEN and CDR2 SYDVKM come from the germline V gene. The CDR3 runs to 17 residues. Study findings and constraints: Donors were largely white British and mainly female; clonal diversity was possibly underestimated. Only 6 or 7 AZD1222 recipients tested seropositive at baseline.

Using immunoSEQ multiplex PCR, the repertoire was profiled, and TCRdb retains in-frame clones only, with some absent. The table has roughly 140,000 clones, approximately 89% seen once; the top ten hold 3% to 3.5%. The clonotype was recovered from an adult in good health. The sequences come from peripheral blood, collected on day 0 of MenACWY control vaccination. The genes are TRBV28 and TRBJ1-5; 12 bases map to TRBD1. The CDR3 protein is CASSSPRDRGLNQPQHF. The CDR3 DNA reads as TGTGCCAGCAGCAGCCCCCGGGACAGGGGGCTCAATCAGCCCCAGCATTTT. Filled out from reference TRBV28 and TRBJ1-5, the complete variable domain reads DVKVTQSSRYLVKRTGEKVFLECVQDMDHENMFWYRQDPGLGLRLIYFSYDVKMKEKGDIPEGYSVSREKKERFSLILESASTNQTSMYLCASSSPRDRGLNQPQHFGDGTRLSIL.